These 10 T cell receptor beta chains were all obtained from the same sample, sequenced in a study of tumor-infiltrating lymphocytes in localized non-small cell lung cancer. Profiled with immunoSEQ multiplex PCR; TCRdb holds only in-frame clones, not every one. The sample shows roughly 9,100 clones, around 77% of them seen only once. What was sequenced was uninvolved lung tissue not adjacent to the tumor. These receptors were taken from a human donor with non-small cell lung cancer.

The rearrangement joins TRBV5-6 to TRBJ1-2, with 7 nucleotides matching TRBD1. V was clipped by 5 bases and J by 2 bases; unmatched bases: 9. This CDR3 contains 15 residues. Germline V gene data show CDR1 as SGHDT and CDR2 as YYEEEE. CDR3 in DNA: TGTGCCAGCAGTTCCTGGGAGACAGGGAACTATGGCTACACCTTC. Amino acid sequence: CASSSWETGNYGYTF.

V is TRBV5-8 and J is TRBJ1-2, with D possibly being TRBD1 (6 bases). In germline, CDR1 is SGHTS, CDR2 YDEGEE. The length of the CDR3 is 14 residues. V lost 2 bases and J 4 bases, leaving 12 bases between the germline ends. CDR3 sequence (DNA): TGTGCCAGCAGCTTAGGAGGGACATCCTATGGCTACACCTTC. As protein: CASSLGGTSYGYTF. Variable domain in full (rest from reference TRBV5-8 and TRBJ1-2): EAGVTQSPTHLIKTRGQQATLRCSPISGHTSVYWYQQALGLGLQFLLWYDEGEERNRGNFPPRFSGRQFPNYSSELNVNALELEDSALYLCASSLGGTSYGYTFGSGTRLTVV.

In this sample, this clone turned up once. The chain couples TRBV9 to TRBJ1-1; a weak D match, TRBD1 (5 bases). The CDR3 spans 14 residues. The germline CDR1 and CDR2 sequences are SGDLS and YYNGEE. V lost 0 bases, J lost 0 bases, and 6 bases lay in between. The CDR3 DNA follows: TGTGCCAGCAGCGTAGGACAGATGAACACTGAAGCTTTCTTT. Protein: CASSVGQMNTEAFF.

The CDR3 DNA sequence: TGTGCCAGCAGCTTAGTAGGCGTTGGATGGGCCTCGAGTAACTATGGCTACACCTTC. It encodes CASSLVGVGWASSNYGYTF. The chain joins TRBV7-9 to TRBJ1-2, with D hard to call. This CDR3 has 19 residues. Trimming cost V 1 base and J 1 base, with 22 bases left between them. Germline V gives CDR1 SEHNR, CDR2 FQNEAQ (reference sequence).

The J gene is TRBJ2-7, the V gene TRBV5-1; a possible D gene is TRBD2 (6 bases). CDR1 is SGHRS, CDR2 YFSETQ, per germline. Trimming stripped 5 bases from V and 6 bases from J, with 9 bases between. The CDR3 sequence is 11 residues long. The CDR3 DNA reads TGCGCCAGCAGGAGCGGGTTCGAGCAGTACTTC. This gives the protein CASRSGFEQYF.

This clone came up a few times. This sequence joins TRBV18 and TRBJ2-7, with D possibly being TRBD2 (5 bases). V was cut by 6 bases and J by 4 bases, with 13 bases left in between. The V gene's germline CDR1 is KGHSH and CDR2 LQKENI. CDR3 length equals 13 residues. CDR3 sequence reads: CASSGGLGYEQYF. The CDR3 nucleotides read TGTGCCAGCTCGGGCGGGCTGGGGTACGAGCAGTACTTC.

This clone was seen once. The rearrangement joins TRBV15 to TRBJ1-5, with D perhaps TRBD1 (5 bases). This CDR3 region has 16 residues. The germline CDR1 and CDR2 sequences are LNHNV and YYDKDF (reference sequence). V lost 5 bases and J lost 1, with 15 bases in between. CDR3: CATSARARVSNQPQHF. The CDR3 DNA reads as TGTGCCACCAGCGCTCGAGCCAGGGTGAGCAATCAGCCCCAGCATTTT. Full variable domain (missing parts from reference TRBV15 and TRBJ1-5): DAMVIQNPRYQVTQFGKPVTLSCSQTLNHNVMYWYQQKSSQAPKLLFHYYDKDFNNEADTPDNFQSRRPNTSFCFLDIRSPGLGDTAMYLCATSARARVSNQPQHFGDGTRLSIL.

The V gene is TRBV10-3, the J gene TRBJ1-2; 9 bases are shared with TRBD1. The CDR3 runs 14 residues. The germline V gene has CDR1 ENHRY and CDR2 SYGVKD. Germline trimming cut 4 bases from V and 6 bases from J; bases unmatched to any gene: 6. CDR3 sequence (DNA): TGTGCCATCAGTGCGAAAGACAGGGGGGATGGCTACACCTTC. It is translated as CAISAKDRGDGYTF.

This clone showed up just a few times. This chain uses TRBV6-5 with TRBJ2-3; 7 nucleotides line up with TRBD2. The CDR3 has 14 amino acids. Germline V lookup: CDR1 MNHEY, CDR2 SVGAGI. V gave up 6 bases and J gave up 4 bases; unmatched junction bases: 7. As DNA, the CDR3 is TGTGCCAGCAGCGGGGGGAGGGCCGCAGATACGCAGTATTTT. Translation: CASSGGRAADTQYF.

The chain couples TRBV6-6 to TRBJ2-5; D possibly corresponds to TRBD2 (6 bases). Germline V CDR1 and CDR2: MNHNY, SVGAGI (reference sequence). There are 14 residues in the CDR3. Between the trimmed V and J ends, which lost 7 bases and 0 bases, there was a span of 12 bases. CDR3 nucleotides: TGTGCCAGCAATTTAGCGGTGGACCAAGAGACCCAGTACTTC. It is translated as CASNLAVDQETQYF.